These 25 T cell receptor beta chains originate from one sample sequenced in a study of shared clonotypes between healthy human individuals. Sequencing used immunoSEQ multiplex PCR; TCRdb keeps in-frame clones, though not all of them. The sample has approximately 1.1 million clones, approximately 78% seen once. Sequences were obtained from memory CD4+ T cells from PBMCs. Subset denoted: CD45RA-negative fraction. These receptors originate from a man between 18 and 29 years old in good health. Some clones in this sample may be carry-over from other donors' samples.

The J gene is TRBJ2-7, the V gene TRBV11-2; D call uncertain. Germline assignment: CDR1 SGHAT and CDR2 FQNNGV. There are 12 residues in the CDR3. V was pared by 4 bases and J by 4 bases, with 8 bases between. CDR3 amino acids: CASSSGAYEQYF. The CDR3 nucleotides are TGTGCCAGCAGCTCCGGAGCTTACGAGCAGTACTTC.

This clone has only one observation. The rearrangement joins TRBV9 to TRBJ1-3, with D unresolved. CDR1 and CDR2 (germline): SGDLS, YYNGEE. The V gene lost 0 bases and the J gene lost 0 bases, with 7 bases spanning the gap. CDR3 length equals 15 residues. This CDR3 is CASSVGAYSGNTIYF. The CDR3 DNA follows: TGTGCCAGCAGCGTAGGCGCCTACTCTGGAAACACCATATATTTT.

The V call is TRBV28, the J call TRBJ1-2; D not resolved. Trimming cost V 2 bases and J 3 bases, with 10 bases left between them. Germline CDR1 is MDHEN and CDR2 is SYDVKM. This CDR3 region has 14 residues. CDR3 loop: CASSLPRNYYGYTF. The CDR3 bases are TGTGCCAGCAGTTTACCGCGAAACTACTATGGCTACACCTTC.

The genes are TRBV5-1 and TRBJ1-4; D uncertain. Germline V gene data show CDR1 as SGHRS and CDR2 as YFSETQ. CDR3 length: 14 residues. The germline V and J ends were trimmed by 0 bases and 5 bases, with 8 bases remaining between them. CDR3 protein: CASSLVGENEKLFF. The CDR3 DNA follows: TGCGCCAGCAGCTTGGTTGGGGAAAATGAAAAACTGTTTTTT. The full variable domain, with the rest looked up from reference TRBV5-1 and TRBJ1-4, is KAGVTQTPRYLIKTRGQQVTLSCSPISGHRSVSWYQQTPGQGLQFLFEYFSETQRNKGNFPGRFSGRQFSNSRSEMNVSTLELGDSALYLCASSLVGENEKLFFGSGTQLSVL.

The table lists this clone with a count of one. J is TRBJ2-7 and V is TRBV27; D gene uncertain. V was trimmed by 5 bases and J by 2 bases, leaving 10 bases between them. The CDR3 contains 13 residues. Germline CDR1 reads MNHEY; CDR2 reads SMNVEV (reference sequence). The CDR3 bases are TGTGCCAGCAGTCCATCCGCCACCTACGAGCAGTACTTC. This gives the protein CASSPSATYEQYF.

The CDR3 region is CASRHPPGTGEYGYTF. The CDR3 DNA sequence: TGTGCCAGCAGACATCCCCCCGGGACAGGGGAGTATGGCTACACCTTC. The rearrangement uses TRBV28 and TRBJ1-2; TRBD1 matches at 10 bases. From germline, CDR1 is MDHEN and CDR2 SYDVKM. There are 16 residues in the CDR3. V trimming: 6 bases; J trimming: 5 bases; junction bases outside the gene matches: 12.

The chain joins TRBV19 to TRBJ2-7; tentative D call: TRBD1 (5 bases). V was pared by 3 bases and J by 6 bases, with 9 bases between. Germline assignment: CDR1 LNHDA and CDR2 SQIVND (reference sequence). The CDR3 is 12 amino acids. DNA of the CDR3: TGTGCCAGTAGTATCCAGGGTTTCGAGCAGTACTTC. Its translation: CASSIQGFEQYF.

This clone was recorded once. This chain connects TRBV5-8 to TRBJ2-4; 8 nucleotides match TRBD1. Germline loops: CDR1 SGHTS, CDR2 YDEGEE. V lost 10 bases and J lost 2; bases outside the gene matches: 5. The CDR3 totals 13 residues. This chain's CDR3 is CAAGGATKNIQYF. The CDR3 DNA reads as TGTGCCGCAGGGGGCGCAACCAAAAACATTCAGTACTTC.

Remarks on this clone: Possible read error: a much larger clone is one base away. This sample includes further DNA sequences coding for the same CDR3. The chain links TRBV5-1 to TRBJ2-5, with TRBD2 identical over 11 bases. Losses at the gene ends were 0 bases for V and 2 bases for J; bases not matched to a gene: 0. Per the germline V gene, CDR1 is SGHRS and CDR2 is YFSETQ. The CDR3 runs 15 residues. The CDR3 region is CASSLGLAGQETQYF. In DNA form, the CDR3 reads TGCGCCAGCAGCTTGGGACTAGCGGGGCAAGAGACCCAGTACTTC.

Only one count was recorded for this clone. The chain employs TRBV10-3 and TRBJ2-5; D gene uncertain. The end of the DNA is better explained by TRBJ2-7, so the J call may be wrong. The germline CDR1 and CDR2 sequences are ENHRY and SYGVKD. This CDR3 has 13 amino acids. The CDR3 sequence: CAISTSLVDEQYF. In nucleotides, the CDR3 is TGTGCCATCAGTACATCGCTCGTGGACGAGCAGTACTTC.

V gene TRBV28 combines with J gene TRBJ2-1; TRBD2 agrees at 9 bases. The CDR3 has 13 residues. Germline assignment: CDR1 MDHEN and CDR2 SYDVKM. J gave up 5 bases and V 6 bases, and 2 bases lay outside the gene matches. The CDR3 nucleotides are TGTGCCAGCAGGACTAGCGGTCACAATGAGCAGTTCTTC. It codes for CASRTSGHNEQFF.

The chain links TRBV9 to TRBJ2-1; 14 positions agree with TRBD2. Germline-derived CDR1 and CDR2 are SGDLS and YYNGEE. J gave up 1 base and V 7 bases, and 1 base lay outside the gene matches. The CDR3 runs 15 residues. CDR3 nucleotides: TGTGCCAGCGGGACTAGCGGGAGATCCTACAATGAGCAGTTCTTC. Translation: CASGTSGRSYNEQFF.

Concerning this clone itself: Given a much more abundant clone one base away, this may be a read error. CDR3: CASRTANYGYTF. CDR3 coding DNA: TGTGCCAGCAGGACAGCTAACTATGGCTACACCTTC. The rearrangement links TRBV28 to TRBJ1-2; D perhaps matches TRBD1 (5 bases). The CDR3 length is 12 residues. Trimming left V 6 bases short and J 0 bases short, with 5 bases between. Germline lookup yields CDR1 MDHEN and CDR2 SYDVKM.

The chain links TRBV7-9 to TRBJ2-6, with TRBD1 matching 12 bases. CDR3 length: 19 residues. Germline loops: CDR1 SEHNR, CDR2 FQNEAQ (reference sequence). V trimming: 3 bases; J trimming: 1 base; junction bases outside the gene matches: 7. CDR3 loop: CASSFSRDRGPSGANVLTF. The CDR3 DNA is TGTGCCAGCAGCTTCTCCCGGGACAGGGGGCCTTCTGGGGCCAACGTCCTGACTTTC.

The rearrangement joins TRBV5-1 to TRBJ1-1; D call uncertain. The V gene's germline CDR1 is SGHRS and CDR2 YFSETQ. This CDR3 spans 15 amino acids. Trimming removed 0 bases at V and 0 bases at J, with 9 bases between. In DNA form, the CDR3 reads TGCGCCAGCAGCTTGGGGGTGACCCTGAACACTGAAGCTTTCTTT. Protein product: CASSLGVTLNTEAFF.

The CDR3, as DNA: TGCGCCAGCAGCTTAACGGACAGGGGGCTACCCCAGCATTTT. Encoded protein: CASSLTDRGLPQHF. This rearrangement joins TRBV5-1 to TRBJ1-5; 11 nucleotides match TRBD1. The CDR3 has 14 residues. V lost 2 bases, J lost 10 bases, and 5 bases stayed unmatched. CDR1 and CDR2 (germline): SGHRS, YFSETQ.

V gene TRBV29-1 combines with J gene TRBJ1-1; TRBD1 matches at 7 bases. V lost 2 bases to trimming and J lost 4 bases; unmatched junction nucleotides: 4. Germline-derived CDR1 and CDR2 are SQVTM and ANQGSEA. The CDR3 is made up of 13 amino acids. The CDR3: CSVETGVGTEAFF. The DNA for the CDR3 is TGCAGCGTTGAAACAGGGGTGGGCACTGAAGCTTTCTTT.

The CDR3 bases are TGTGCCAGCAGTTTCCAGACAGGGCAAGGCTACACCTTC. Translating gives CASSFQTGQGYTF. This sequence joins TRBV6-5 and TRBJ1-2; 7 nucleotides agree with TRBD1. The CDR3 sequence is 13 residues long. CDR1 is MNHEY, CDR2 SVGAGI, per germline. Germline trimming cut 4 bases from V and 8 bases from J; bases unmatched to any gene: 7.

This chain uses TRBV28 with TRBJ2-5, with D perhaps TRBD1 (7 bases). Trimming pared 3 bases from V and 6 bases from J, leaving 23 bases between. Germline values: CDR1 MDHEN, CDR2 SYDVKM. This CDR3 has 17 amino acids. The CDR3 spells CASSFPSDRAAGQTQYF. As DNA, the CDR3 is TGTGCCAGCAGTTTCCCAAGCGACAGGGCGGCGGGACAGACCCAGTACTTC.

CDR3: CASSLRTSGRTGELFF. In DNA form, the CDR3 reads TGCGCCAGCAGCTTAAGGACTAGCGGGCGCACCGGGGAGCTGTTTTTT. The chain recombines TRBV5-1 with TRBJ2-2; 11 nucleotides match TRBD2. The germline V gene has CDR1 SGHRS and CDR2 YFSETQ. Losses at the gene ends were 2 bases for V and 4 bases for J; bases not matched to a gene: 4. This CDR3 region has 16 residues.

The V and J genes are TRBV2 and TRBJ1-4; D possibly corresponds to TRBD1 (5 bases). Germline CDR1 reads SNHLY; CDR2 reads FYNNEI. V was cut by 2 bases and J by 7 bases, with 11 bases left in between. This CDR3 has 14 residues. The CDR3: CASSELAGSEKLFF. For the CDR3, the DNA is TGTGCCAGCAGTGAACTGGCAGGGAGTGAAAAACTGTTTTTT. Using reference TRBV2 and TRBJ1-4 for the parts outside the CDR3, the full variable domain is EPEVTQTPSHQVTQMGQEVILRCVPISNHLYFYWYRQILGQKVEFLVSFYNNEISEKSEIFDDQFSVERPDGSNFTLKIRSTKLEDSAMYFCASSELAGSEKLFFGSGTQLSVL.

CDR3 sequence reads: CASNRQGAANTEAFF. The CDR3 DNA reads as TGTGCCAGCAATAGACAGGGGGCAGCGAACACTGAAGCTTTCTTT. V usage is TRBV28 and J usage is TRBJ1-1; TRBD1 aligns across 10 bases. Trimming cost V 7 bases and J 1 base; bases outside gene matches: 6. CDR1 and CDR2 from the germline V gene are MDHEN and SYDVKM. This CDR3 has 15 amino acids.

This clone is a singleton in its sample. As DNA, the CDR3 is TGTGCCTGGAGACAAACAGGGGGAGAGACCCAGTACTTC. The encoded protein is CAWRQTGGETQYF. This chain uses TRBV30 with TRBJ2-5, with 8 positions matching TRBD1. Germline V lookup: CDR1 GTSNPN, CDR2 SVGIG (reference sequence). This CDR3 is built from 13 residues. V lost 3 bases to trimming and J lost 4 bases; unmatched junction nucleotides: 4.

V gene TRBV9 combines with J gene TRBJ2-3; D may correspond to TRBD1 or TRBD2 (6 bases each). Germline V gene lookup returns CDR1 SGDLS and CDR2 YYNGEE. CDR3 size: 15 residues. The V end was cut by 4 bases, the J end by 2 bases, with 14 bases between. CDR3 DNA: TGTGCCAGCAGCCAAAGTGGGGGGCACACAGATACGCAGTATTTT. The encoded protein is CASSQSGGHTDTQYF. Looking up the rest from reference TRBV9 and TRBJ2-3 gives the full variable domain: DSGVTQTPKHLITATGQRVTLRCSPRSGDLSVYWYQQSLDQGLQFLIQYYNGEERAKGNILERFSAQQFPDLHSELNLSSLELGDSALYFCASSQSGGHTDTQYFGPGTRLTVL.

The V and J genes are TRBV9 and TRBJ2-6; the match to TRBD1 covers 9 bases. Losses at the gene ends were 4 bases for V and 1 base for J; bases not matched to a gene: 3. CDR3 length: 16 residues. The V gene's germline CDR1 is SGDLS and CDR2 YYNGEE. The CDR3 sequence: CASSTGQGSGANVLTF. The CDR3, as DNA: TGTGCCAGCAGCACCGGACAGGGGTCTGGGGCCAACGTCCTGACTTTC.